This TCR beta chain was sequenced during a study of blood T cell repertoires in COVID-19. Study information: Spain, Italy and the United States supplied samples that represented acute and convalescent COVID-19. Sample material is recorded as cDNA or gDNA derived from T cells, B-cell-depleted T cells, or PBMCs.

This CDR3 comprises 12 residues. Germline CDR1 WNHNN, CDR2 SYGVQD (reference sequence). V was shortened by 5 bases and J by 7 bases, with 8 bases between the two germline ends. In the authors' methods: By means of reference gene primer amplification, nucleated cell counts were estimated. Assay: immunoSEQ multiplex PCR; the TCRdb copy retains only in-frame clones and omits some. The V and J calls and the clone size are those of that table, but D and trimming were determined from the DNA. The repertoire consists of fewer than 150,000 clones, with under 90% occurring once and the leading ten covering 5.5% to 8%.

The sample consisted of peripheral blood. The chain carries TRBV10-1 and TRBJ1-4; weak D call: TRBD1 (6 bases). The clonotype was recovered from a human donor in a cohort sampled during active COVID-19. The CDR3 spells CASSPDSEKLFF. For the CDR3, the DNA is TGCGCCAGCAGTCCGGACAGTGAAAAACTGTTTTTT.